The rows below give T cell receptor beta chains drawn from one sample of a study of blood T cell repertoires in COVID-19. Using immunoSEQ multiplex PCR, the repertoire was profiled, and TCRdb retains in-frame clones only, with some absent. The sample yields about 80,000 clones, 75% to 90% seen once. The sample consisted of peripheral blood. These receptors were collected from a human donor in a cohort sampled during active COVID-19. Each CDR3 is given with its conserved first and last residue. Each record gives: D gene, clone size, CDR3 length, V gene, J gene, CDR3 protein, CDR3 DNA. A D gene is named only where the DNA matches it firmly. The listing skips clone size in some rows; elsewhere it reads once, few, many or a size class.

TRBD1	NA	16	TRBV28	TRBJ1-6	CASSPLLTGVSSPLHF	TGTGCCAGCAGTCCTCTCCTGACAGGGGTATCGTCACCCCTCCACTTT
NA	NA	12	TRBV5-1	TRBJ2-3	CASSLDADTQYF	TGCGCCAGCAGCTTGGATGCGGATACGCAGTATTTT
NA	NA	13	TRBV3-1/TRBV3-2	TRBJ2-7	CASSQAGVYEQYF	TGTGCCAGCAGCCAAGCGGGAGTGTACGAGCAGTACTTC
TRBD1	NA	13	TRBV10-3	TRBJ2-2	CAISVTGTGELFF	TGTGCCATCAGTGTGACAGGGACCGGGGAGCTGTTTTTT
NA	NA	15	TRBV6-5	TRBJ2-2	CASLGGGEKAGELFF	TGTGCCAGCCTTGGAGGGGGGGAGAAGGCCGGGGAGCTGTTTTTT
TRBD1	once	15	TRBV11-3	TRBJ2-1	CASSQGTGSHHEQFF	TGTGCCAGCAGCCAAGGGACAGGGTCTCACCATGAGCAGTTCTTC
TRBD1	many	14	TRBV5-1	TRBJ2-3	CASSSGQVTDTQYF	TGCGCCAGCAGCTCAGGACAGGTCACAGATACGCAGTATTTT
NA	NA	14	TRBV5-1	TRBJ2-5	CASSWEDSGQTQYF	TGCGCCAGCAGCTGGGAGGATTCCGGGCAGACCCAGTACTTC
NA	NA	14	TRBV5-6	TRBJ2-7	CASSWGTDYYEQYF	TGTGCCAGCAGCTGGGGGACTGACTACTACGAGCAGTACTTC
NA	NA	15	TRBV7-3	TRBJ1-2	CASSLTPGAGYGYTF	TGTGCCAGCAGCTTAACCCCTGGGGCAGGGTATGGCTACACCTTC
TRBD1	few	14	TRBV7-2	TRBJ1-4	CASSLWDRGVKLFF	TGTGCCAGCAGCTTGTGGGACAGGGGCGTAAAACTGTTTTTT
TRBD2	NA	14	TRBV3-1/TRBV3-2	TRBJ2-1	CASSQGGLSNEQFF	TGTGCCAGCAGCCAGGGGGGACTAAGCAATGAGCAGTTCTTC
TRBD1	NA	13	TRBV18	TRBJ1-2	CASSPAGGQGYTF	TGTGCCAGCTCACCGGCAGGGGGTCAAGGCTACACCTTC
TRBD2	once	15	TRBV18	TRBJ2-3	CASSPQRGSTDTQYF	TGTGCCAGCTCACCACAGCGGGGGAGCACAGATACGCAGTATTTT
TRBD2	NA	15	TRBV19	TRBJ2-3	CASRPGGAWEDTQYF	TGTGCCAGTAGGCCCGGGGGGGCCTGGGAAGATACGCAGTATTTT
TRBD1	NA	14	TRBV27	TRBJ1-2	CASRRDRAFYGYTF	TGTGCCAGCAGGCGGGACAGGGCCTTCTATGGCTACACCTTC
NA	NA	15	TRBV13	TRBJ2-1	CASSLEGGSYNEQFF	TGTGCCAGCAGCTTAGAAGGGGGCTCCTACAATGAGCAGTTCTTC
NA	NA	11	TRBV10-1	TRBJ2-7	CASSQGGEQYF	TGCGCCAGCAGCCAGGGTGGCGAGCAGTACTTC
TRBD2	NA	14	TRBV6-5	TRBJ2-2	CASINAGGTGELFF	TGTGCCAGCATTAATGCGGGAGGGACCGGGGAGCTGTTTTTT
TRBD1	NA	16	TRBV19	TRBJ1-5	CASSTLGQGGNQPQHF	TGTGCCAGTAGTACCTTGGGACAGGGCGGCAATCAGCCCCAGCATTTT
TRBD2	NA	14	TRBV9	TRBJ2-7	CASSVGGGTYEQYF	TGTGCCAGCAGCGTAGGCGGGGGGACCTACGAGCAGTACTTC
NA	NA	13	TRBV18	TRBJ1-1	CASSLDMNTEAFF	TGTGCCAGCTCACTGGACATGAACACTGAAGCTTTCTTT
TRBD1	many	14	TRBV19	TRBJ1-5	CASSTLDRDQPQHF	TGTGCCAGTAGTACCCTCGACAGGGATCAGCCCCAGCATTTT
NA	NA	14	TRBV2	TRBJ1-5	CASSYGRENQPQHF	TGTGCCAGCAGCTACGGCCGGGAAAATCAGCCCCAGCATTTT
TRBD1	NA	16	TRBV24-1	TRBJ2-3	CATSDLGTGSEDTQYF	TGTGCCACCAGTGATTTAGGGACAGGGTCGGAAGATACGCAGTATTTT
NA	NA	15	TRBV19	TRBJ1-5	CASSTQGYSNQPQHF	TGTGCCAGTAGTACTCAGGGATATAGCAATCAGCCCCAGCATTTT
TRBD2	NA	16	TRBV11-1	TRBJ2-3	CASSLITSEATDTQYF	TGTGCCAGCAGCTTAATAACTAGCGAGGCCACAGATACGCAGTATTTT
NA	NA	15	TRBV6-5	TRBJ1-4	CASSYSSGTNEKLFF	TGTGCCAGCAGTTACTCGTCCGGAACTAATGAAAAACTGTTTTTT
TRBD1	once	14	TRBV2	TRBJ2-7	CASSEGTGFYEQYF	TGTGCCAGCAGTGAAGGGACAGGTTTCTACGAGCAGTACTTC
NA	NA	12	TRBV5-5	TRBJ1-2	CASSFDRYGYTF	TGTGCCAGCAGCTTCGACAGATATGGCTACACCTTC
NA	NA	15	TRBV10-2	TRBJ2-3	CASSEWGAGADTQYF	TGCGCCAGCAGTGAGTGGGGCGCTGGGGCGGATACGCAGTATTTT
NA	few	14	TRBV5-1	TRBJ1-5	CASSLGGSNQPQHF	TGCGCCAGCAGCTTAGGAGGTAGCAATCAGCCCCAGCATTTT
NA	NA	14	TRBV29-1	TRBJ2-1	CSVEVPGEFNEQFF	TGCAGCGTTGAAGTGCCTGGGGAGTTCAATGAGCAGTTCTTC
TRBD2	NA	18	TRBV11-2	TRBJ2-2	CASSLGRGGAFYTGELFF	TGTGCCAGCAGCTTAGGGCGCGGGGGGGCTTTCTATACCGGGGAGCTGTTTTTT
NA	NA	13	TRBV7-2	TRBJ1-3	CASSIRSGNTIYF	TGTGCCAGCAGTATTCGCTCTGGAAACACCATATATTTT
TRBD2	NA	16	TRBV13	TRBJ2-1	CANGLAGGSAYNEQFF	TGTGCCAACGGACTAGCGGGGGGGAGCGCCTACAATGAGCAGTTCTTC
NA	NA	16	TRBV5-6	TRBJ2-3	CASSLVEAVGTDTQYF	TGTGCCAGCAGCTTGGTAGAGGCAGTTGGCACAGATACGCAGTATTTT
NA	NA	14	TRBV7-9	TRBJ2-5	CASSLTSFQETQYF	TGTGCCAGCAGCCTAACTAGCTTTCAAGAGACCCAGTACTTC
NA	NA	14	TRBV5-1	TRBJ1-2	CASSSGWADYGYTF	TGCGCCAGCAGCTCAGGGTGGGCGGACTATGGCTACACCTTC
NA	NA	16	TRBV28	TRBJ2-3	CASSSFVGAYTDTQYF	TGTGCCAGCAGTTCATTTGTGGGGGCCTACACAGATACGCAGTATTTT
NA	NA	15	TRBV6-1	TRBJ1-5	CASSEGPPLGQPQHF	TGTGCCAGCAGTGAAGGCCCGCCCCTTGGCCAGCCCCAGCATTTT
NA	NA	13	TRBV29-1	TRBJ2-1	CSARGLFYNEQFF	TGCAGCGCCCGGGGTCTTTTCTACAATGAGCAGTTCTTC
NA	NA	14	TRBV25-1	TRBJ2-2	CASRPQGSSGELFF	TGTGCCAGCAGACCCCAGGGGAGTAGCGGGGAGCTGTTTTTT
TRBD1	NA	15	TRBV9	TRBJ2-7	CASSVGWDRVYEQYF	TGTGCCAGCAGCGTAGGGTGGGACAGGGTGTACGAGCAGTACTTC
NA	NA	16	TRBV19	TRBJ1-6	CASSNSPRAYNSPLHF	TGTGCCAGTAGTAATAGCCCGCGGGCTTATAATTCACCCCTCCACTTT
TRBD1	NA	15	TRBV28	TRBJ1-2	CASSSPAGTGDGYTF	TGTGCCAGCAGTTCACCCGCGGGGACAGGGGACGGCTACACCTTC
NA	NA	19	TRBV7-5	TRBJ1-3	CVRSVDRDRGPLLGNTIYF	TGTGTCAGAAGCGTTGACCGGGACAGGGGGCCGTTATTAGGAAACACCATATATTTT
NA	NA	13	TRBV6-5	TRBJ2-7	CASMGGPSYEQYF	TGTGCCAGCATGGGGGGGCCCTCCTACGAGCAGTACTTC
TRBD2	few	16	TRBV5-1	TRBJ2-1	CASSLGGGGSYNEQFF	TGCGCCAGCAGCTTGGGCGGGGGAGGCTCCTACAATGAGCAGTTCTTC
TRBD1	NA	13	TRBV5-1	TRBJ2-1	CASAGDRGNEQFF	TGCGCCAGCGCCGGCGACAGGGGTAATGAGCAGTTCTTC
TRBD2	NA	17	TRBV9	TRBJ2-1	CASSPRSERGGGNEQFF	TGTGCCAGCAGCCCCCGGTCGGAGCGGGGGGGAGGCAATGAGCAGTTCTTC